This TCR beta chain is drawn from a study of identical twins. Study-wide results and caveats: For cord blood, abundant beta clonotypes had fewer insertions, unlike memory repertoires, which showed none. Where beta out-of-frame sequences were concerned, excess twin sharing was weaker.

For this clonotype: What it recognizes is unknown.

Germline lookup yields CDR1 SEHNR and CDR2 FQNEAQ (reference sequence). With 1 base removed from V and 2 bases from J, the gap between germline ends came to 6 bases. CDR3 length: 14 amino acids. MiXCR, applied by TCRdb to the 5' RACE reads, yields one record per CDR3 protein. The sample lists 700,000 to 950,000 distinct CDR3 sequences; 9% to 15% were seen once. These same records also appear under a second study, on yellow fever vaccine responses in identical twins.

V gene TRBV7-9 combines with J gene TRBJ2-1; D unresolved. Sequencing was done on a sample of PBMCs. The sequence derives from a woman between 18 and 30 years old in good health. The CDR3 loop is CASSLVFAYNEQFF. For the CDR3, the DNA is TGTGCCAGCAGCTTAGTTTTTGCCTACAATGAGCAGTTCTTC.